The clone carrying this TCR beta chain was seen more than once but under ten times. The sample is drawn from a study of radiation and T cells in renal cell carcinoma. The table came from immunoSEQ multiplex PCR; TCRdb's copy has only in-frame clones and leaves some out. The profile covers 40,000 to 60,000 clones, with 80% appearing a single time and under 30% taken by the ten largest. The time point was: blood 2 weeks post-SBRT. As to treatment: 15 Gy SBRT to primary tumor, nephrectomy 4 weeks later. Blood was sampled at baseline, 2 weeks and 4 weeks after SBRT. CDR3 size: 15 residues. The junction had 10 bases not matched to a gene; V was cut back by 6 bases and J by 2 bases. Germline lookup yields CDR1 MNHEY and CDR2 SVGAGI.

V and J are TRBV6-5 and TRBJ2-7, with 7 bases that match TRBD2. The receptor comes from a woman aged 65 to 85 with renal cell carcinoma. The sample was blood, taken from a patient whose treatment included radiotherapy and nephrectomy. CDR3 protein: CASSPGASGPYEQYF. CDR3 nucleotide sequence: TGTGCCAGCAGCCCCGGGGCTAGCGGCCCCTACGAGCAGTACTTC.